Presented here are 29 T cell receptor beta chains from one specimen sequenced in a study of cytomegalovirus exposure and HLA in healthy donors. Researchers ran the PCR with 60 Vbeta and 13 Jbeta primers. Sequencing used immunoSEQ multiplex PCR; TCRdb keeps in-frame clones, though not all of them. The sample lists 150,000 to 200,000 clones; roughly 77% were seen once. The sequenced material came from PBMCs. The receptors were gathered from a woman in her thirties or forties in good health and CMV-seropositive.

The V gene is TRBV28, the J gene TRBJ1-5; D not resolved. The CDR3 contains 12 residues. Trimming shortened V by 6 bases and J by 8 bases, and 11 bases separated the two germline ends. The germline V gene has CDR1 MDHEN and CDR2 SYDVKM. CDR3 coding DNA: TGTGCCAGCAGCCCTCCCCGGGAGCCCCAGCATTTT. This translates into CASSPPREPQHF.

The genes are TRBV7-2 and TRBJ1-2; 7 bases fit TRBD1. Losses at the gene ends were 5 bases for V and 2 bases for J; bases not matched to a gene: 5. The CDR3 sequence is 14 residues long. CDR1 and CDR2 from the germline V gene are SGHTA and FQGNSA. DNA of the CDR3: TGTGCCAGCAGCCCCGTGGGACAGAACTATGGCTACACCTTC. Its protein product is CASSPVGQNYGYTF.

This clone was detected once. The chain has TRBV7-3 and TRBJ2-1; D uncertain. V shed 5 bases and J shed 9 bases, with 14 bases lying between them. The germline CDR1 and CDR2 sequences are SGHTA and FQGTGA. CDR3 size: 13 residues. In DNA form, the CDR3 reads TGTGCCAGCAGCCCTCAGGTGGCCCGTGAGCAGTTCTTC. It codes for CASSPQVAREQFF.

The chain employs TRBV5-3 and TRBJ1-5; 8 bases fit TRBD1. TRBV5-3 is reported as an ORF; its role is uncertain. Trimming removed 0 bases from V and 3 bases from J; junction bases left unmatched: 2. This CDR3 has 15 amino acids. The CDR3 bases are TGTGCCAGAAGCTTGGACAGGGGGTACAATCAGCCCCAGCATTTT. Amino acids: CARSLDRGYNQPQHF.

The gene calls are TRBV5-6 and TRBJ2-7; 13 bases are shared with TRBD2. J gave up 4 bases and V 7 bases, and 11 bases lay outside the gene matches. The CDR3 sequence is 16 residues long. The germline CDR1 and CDR2 sequences are SGHDT and YYEEEE. CDR3 region: CASAVLGTSGKYEQYF. The CDR3 coding sequence is TGTGCCAGCGCAGTCTTAGGGACTAGCGGGAAGTACGAGCAGTACTTC. The full variable domain, with the rest looked up from reference TRBV5-6 and TRBJ2-7, is DAGVTQSPTHLIKTRGQQVTLRCSPKSGHDTVSWYQQALGQGPQFIFQYYEEEERQRGNFPDRFSGHQFPNYSSELNVNALLLGDSALYLCASAVLGTSGKYEQYFGPGTRLTVT.

V usage is TRBV2 and J usage is TRBJ2-2; D is perhaps TRBD1 (6 bases). CDR1 is SNHLY, CDR2 FYNNEI, per germline. V shed 8 bases and J shed 1 base, with 8 bases lying between them. CDR3 size: 13 residues. Here the CDR3 reads CASGGLNTGELFF. CDR3 in DNA: TGTGCCAGCGGGGGCCTGAACACCGGGGAGCTGTTTTTT.

J is TRBJ2-3 and V is TRBV7-9; 7 nucleotides match TRBD1. The junction had 6 bases not matched to a gene; V was cut back by 5 bases and J by 4 bases. CDR3 length: 14 amino acids. Germline V gene sequence: CDR1 SEHNR, CDR2 FQNEAQ (reference sequence). CDR3 in amino acids: CASSLGTAADTQYF. The CDR3 nucleotides are TGTGCCAGCAGCCTAGGGACAGCCGCAGATACGCAGTATTTT.

This clone was detected a few times. The J gene is TRBJ2-5, the V gene TRBV6-5, with D possibly being TRBD2 (7 bases). Trimming stripped 7 bases from V and 5 bases from J, with 14 bases between. CDR3 length equals 13 residues. Germline loops: CDR1 MNHEY, CDR2 SVGAGI. The CDR3 coding sequence is TGTGCCAGCACGGGGGGCCAAAGGGAGACCCAGTACTTC. Encoded protein: CASTGGQRETQYF.

The chain is built from TRBV9 and TRBJ2-1; TRBD2 might be the D (5 bases). CDR3 length: 15 residues. From germline, CDR1 is SGDLS and CDR2 YYNGEE. The V gene lost 4 bases and the J gene lost 4 bases, with 15 bases spanning the gap. The CDR3 is CASSPASPGYNEQFF. The CDR3 DNA sequence: TGTGCCAGCAGCCCCGCCTCCCCGGGATACAATGAGCAGTTCTTC.

The CDR3 DNA reads as TGTGCCAGCAGCGTAGTTTCAGGGCCGAACACCGGGGAGCTGTTTTTT. Translating it yields CASSVVSGPNTGELFF. V and J are TRBV9 and TRBJ2-2, with a weak D call TRBD1 (5 bases). CDR3 size: 16 residues. Germline V lookup: CDR1 SGDLS, CDR2 YYNGEE. Trimming removed 0 bases at V and 0 bases at J, with 9 bases between.

The table lists this clone with a few counts. The gene calls are TRBV27 and TRBJ2-1, with 13 bases aligning to TRBD2. There are 15 residues in the CDR3. V was clipped by 8 bases and J by 5 bases; unmatched bases: 6. Germline CDR1 is MNHEY and CDR2 is SMNVEV (reference sequence). DNA for the CDR3: TGTGCCAGCCGTCAGGGACTAGCGGGAAACAATGAGCAGTTCTTC. Translated, it gives CASRQGLAGNNEQFF.

This clone was seen more than once but under ten times. The chain carries TRBV30 and TRBJ2-7; 12 bases map to TRBD1. V was clipped by 1 base and J by 6 bases; unmatched bases: 4. The CDR3 length is 14 residues. The germline CDR1 and CDR2 sequences are GTSNPN and SVGIG (reference sequence). DNA of the CDR3: TGTGCCTGGAGTGGGGACAGGGGGCAAAGCGAGCAGTACTTC. Translation: CAWSGDRGQSEQYF.

CDR3 sequence reads: CASSWSSSTDTQYF. For the CDR3, the DNA is TGTGCCAGCAGTTGGAGTTCTAGCACAGATACGCAGTATTTT. The chain carries TRBV28 and TRBJ2-3; D remains unclear. From germline, CDR1 is MDHEN and CDR2 SYDVKM. There are 14 residues in the CDR3. Deletions cut 4 bases from V and 0 bases from J, with 8 bases between.

The gene calls are TRBV28 and TRBJ2-7, with D uncertain. In germline, CDR1 is MDHEN, CDR2 SYDVKM. Deletions cut 6 bases from V and 3 bases from J, with 12 bases between. This CDR3 is built from 13 residues. CDR3 loop: CASSTTPNYEQYF. CDR3 nucleotide sequence: TGTGCCAGCAGCACCACACCAAACTACGAGCAGTACTTC.

In its sample, this clone was seen once. The chain joins TRBV25-1 to TRBJ1-1; D not resolved. The CDR3 length is 12 residues. Germline V gene data show CDR1 as MGHDK and CDR2 as SYGVNS. The V gene lost 6 bases and the J gene lost 1 base, with 6 bases spanning the gap. This CDR3 is CASSLSNTEAFF. The CDR3 DNA is TGTGCCAGCAGCCTATCGAACACTGAAGCTTTCTTT.

The CDR3 DNA reads TGTGCCAGCCCCCGCCCCCGGGACAGGGTAACCAATGAGCAGTTCTTC. Translation: CASPRPRDRVTNEQFF. The V and J genes are TRBV9 and TRBJ2-1; TRBD1 matches at 9 bases. The germline gives CDR1 SGDLS, CDR2 YYNGEE. The CDR3 is 16 residues long. After removal of 7 bases from V and 6 bases from J, the junction contained 14 bases not matched to a gene.

This chain uses TRBV4-3 with TRBJ2-3; 12 bases are a match to TRBD2. This CDR3 is 16 amino acids long. V lost 1 base and J lost 5; bases outside the gene matches: 4. Germline CDR1 and CDR2: LGHNA and YSLEER. The CDR3 protein is CASSQGLAGAEDTQYF. In nucleotides, the CDR3 is TGCGCCAGCAGCCAAGGACTAGCGGGAGCAGAAGATACGCAGTATTTT.

The chain is built from TRBV28 and TRBJ2-6; 9 bases match TRBD1. The CDR3 consists of 18 residues. V shed 6 bases, J shed 0 bases, and the junction held 9 bases outside the gene matches. Germline V lookup: CDR1 MDHEN, CDR2 SYDVKM. The CDR3 spells CASSLPTGGVSGANVLTF. The CDR3 nucleotides are TGTGCCAGCAGCCTACCGACAGGGGGAGTCTCTGGGGCCAACGTCCTGACTTTC.

V usage is TRBV4-3 and J usage is TRBJ1-3; D gene uncertain. The germline CDR1 and CDR2 sequences are LGHNA and YSLEER. The V end was cut by 4 bases, the J end by 0 bases, with 13 bases between. The CDR3 runs to 16 residues. CDR3 bases: TGCGCCAGCAGCCCCGGCTGGGCTAACTCTGGAAACACCATATATTTT. This sequence encodes CASSPGWANSGNTIYF.

This clone was seen only a few times. The chain has TRBV6-1 and TRBJ2-7, with a tentative D call TRBD1 (6 bases). Trimming removed 0 bases from V and 3 bases from J, with 18 bases in between. The germline V gene has CDR1 MNHNS and CDR2 SASEGT. The CDR3 runs 17 residues. The CDR3 DNA is TGTGCCAGCAGTGAAGCAAGGGTTGGACAGATACACTACGAGCAGTACTTC. This codes for CASSEARVGQIHYEQYF.

J is TRBJ2-7 and V is TRBV19, with TRBD2 matching 7 bases. The germline V gene has CDR1 LNHDA and CDR2 SQIVND (reference sequence). J lost 3 bases, V lost 6 bases, and 11 bases had no gene match. The CDR3 has 15 residues. The chain's CDR3 is CASRTVMSGNYEQYF. For the CDR3, the DNA is TGTGCCAGTAGAACCGTTATGAGCGGGAACTACGAGCAGTACTTC.

The chain joins TRBV5-1 to TRBJ2-2; TRBD1 aligns across 7 bases. Trimming took 4 bases from V and 3 from J; bases not matched to a gene: 6. The CDR3 loop spans 15 amino acids. Per germline, CDR1 SGHRS and CDR2 YFSETQ. DNA for the CDR3: TGCGCCAGCAGCCCAACGACAGGGTACACCGGGGAGCTGTTTTTT. As protein: CASSPTTGYTGELFF. The variable domain in full, completed from reference TRBV5-1 and TRBJ2-2, reads KAGVTQTPRYLIKTRGQQVTLSCSPISGHRSVSWYQQTPGQGLQFLFEYFSETQRNKGNFPGRFSGRQFSNSRSEMNVSTLELGDSALYLCASSPTTGYTGELFFGEGSRLTVL.

This clone was observed once. This chain uses TRBV7-2 with TRBJ2-3, with 7 bases matching TRBD1. The CDR3 length is 14 residues. V was clipped by 2 bases and J by 6 bases; unmatched bases: 5. Germline CDR1 reads SGHTA; CDR2 reads FQGNSA. This CDR3 is CASSLKGAWDTQYF. The CDR3 DNA reads TGTGCCAGCAGCTTAAAGGGGGCCTGGGATACGCAGTATTTT.

A note on this clone: The same CDR3 can be traced to other DNA sequences in this sample. The genes are TRBV28 and TRBJ2-3; 7 bases match TRBD1. V was pared by 5 bases and J by 3 bases, with 17 bases of the junction left unmatched. This CDR3 is built from 18 residues. CDR1 and CDR2 from the germline V gene are MDHEN and SYDVKM. CDR3 region: CASSPRRWTGTSTDTQYF. As DNA, the CDR3 is TGTGCCAGCAGTCCCCGCAGATGGACAGGTACTAGTACAGATACGCAGTATTTT.

V usage is TRBV19 and J usage is TRBJ2-1; a weak D match, TRBD1 (6 bases). The CDR3 consists of 15 residues. Germline V gene data show CDR1 as LNHDA and CDR2 as SQIVND (reference sequence). V shed 2 bases and J shed 3 bases, with 11 bases lying between them. As DNA, the CDR3 is TGTGCCAGTAGTATACCGGGACAATTCTACAATGAGCAGTTCTTC. Translation gives CASSIPGQFYNEQFF.

This rearrangement joins TRBV9 to TRBJ2-7, with TRBD2 matching 9 bases. V gave up 0 bases and J gave up 6 bases; unmatched junction bases: 13. Germline loops: CDR1 SGDLS, CDR2 YYNGEE. The CDR3 runs 17 residues. CDR3: CASSVEASGTSFIEQYF. The CDR3 DNA reads as TGTGCCAGCAGCGTAGAAGCTAGCGGGACTTCATTTATCGAGCAGTACTTC.

The rearrangement links TRBV28 to TRBJ1-5; the match to TRBD1 covers 8 bases. This CDR3 is 16 amino acids long. Losses at the gene ends were 6 bases for V and 2 bases for J; bases not matched to a gene: 9. CDR1 and CDR2 (germline): MDHEN, SYDVKM. Here the CDR3 DNA reads TGTGCCAGCAGATCAGGAGGGACAGGCGGCAATCAGCCCCAGCATTTT. Translation gives CASRSGGTGGNQPQHF.

This clone appeared once. This sequence joins TRBV28 and TRBJ1-5; D gene unclear. Deletions cut 4 bases from V and 5 bases from J, with 15 bases between. This CDR3 has 15 amino acids. Germline loops: CDR1 MDHEN, CDR2 SYDVKM. For the CDR3, the DNA is TGTGCCAGCAGTTCACCGAGGAGGGTTGATCAGCCCCAGCATTTT. Its translation is CASSSPRRVDQPQHF.

This clone was seen just once. The CDR3 protein is CASYSGGRPNEQFF. In DNA form, the CDR3 reads TGTGCCAGCTACTCCGGGGGAAGGCCCAATGAGCAGTTCTTC. The chain joins TRBV28 to TRBJ2-1; possibly TRBD2 for D (6 bases). V lost 8 bases, J lost 6 bases, and 17 bases lay in between. The CDR3 sequence is 14 residues long. Per the germline V gene, CDR1 is MDHEN and CDR2 is SYDVKM.